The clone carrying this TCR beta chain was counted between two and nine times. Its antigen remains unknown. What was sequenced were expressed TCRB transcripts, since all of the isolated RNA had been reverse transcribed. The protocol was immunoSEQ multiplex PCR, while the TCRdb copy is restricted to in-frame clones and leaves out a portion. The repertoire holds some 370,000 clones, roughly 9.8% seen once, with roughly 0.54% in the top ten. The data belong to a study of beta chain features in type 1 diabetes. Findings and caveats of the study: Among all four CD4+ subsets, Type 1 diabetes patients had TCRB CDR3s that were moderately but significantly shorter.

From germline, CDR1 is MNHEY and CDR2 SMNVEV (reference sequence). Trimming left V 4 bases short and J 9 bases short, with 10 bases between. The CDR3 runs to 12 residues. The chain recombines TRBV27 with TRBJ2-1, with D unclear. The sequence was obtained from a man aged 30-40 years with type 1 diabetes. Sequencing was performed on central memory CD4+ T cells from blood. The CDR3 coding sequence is TGTGCCAGCAGTTCCTATACCGGTGAGCAGTTCTTC. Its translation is CASSSYTGEQFF.